The 18 T cell receptor beta chains reported below all come from one sample, sequenced in a study of blood T cells in healthy people across ages (dated by TCRdb to the mid-2010s). Library method: 5' RACE. Sequencing was carried out with an Illumina HiSeq 2500. A second PCR of about 6 to 11 cycles was performed with a sample-barcoded 5' primer and a J-beta primer mix. Using fastp trimming at Q25 and MiXCR clonotype assembly, TCRdb reanalyzed the public sequencing data and kept in-frame beta chains. Rows merge per CDR3 protein into single entries with the most common DNA and genes. The sample table holds over 750,000 distinct CDR3 sequences, of which 20% to 30% were seen once. The top ten clones comprise just under 9.5% of the sample. These data are also associated with another study on T cells of mothers and their children.

What was sequenced was blood. These receptors were collected from a boy aged 5-17 years in good health.

There are a few counts of this clonotype. The V and J genes are TRBV12-3 or TRBV12-4 and TRBJ2-5; TRBD2 matches at 14 bases. The assigned J gene may be wrong: the sequence end matches TRBJ2-1 better. This CDR3 has 17 residues. This CDR3 reads CASSHPGLAGAGNEQFF. Here the CDR3 DNA reads TGTGCCAGCAGTCACCCGGGACTAGCGGGAGCGGGGAATGAGCAGTTCTTC.

This clonotype was observed a handful of times. The chain carries TRBV7-9 and TRBJ1-1; 9 bases agree with TRBD1. After removal of 2 bases from V and 1 base from J, the junction contained 2 bases not matched to a gene. Per germline, CDR1 SEHNR and CDR2 FQNEAQ (reference sequence). The CDR3 spans 15 residues. CDR3 DNA: TGTGCCAGCAGCTTATGGGGACAGGGGAACACTGAAGCTTTCTTT. Translating gives CASSLWGQGNTEAFF. The full variable domain, completed using reference TRBV7-9 and TRBJ1-1, is DTGVSQNPRHKITKRGQNVTFRCDPISEHNRLYWYRQTLGQGPEFLTYFQNEAQLEKSRLLSDRFSAERPKGSFSTLEIQRTEQGDSAMYLCASSLWGQGNTEAFFGQGTRLTVV.

The chain couples TRBV10-3 to TRBJ2-7; 11 bases are shared with TRBD1. The CDR3 contains 17 residues. Per germline, CDR1 ENHRY and CDR2 SYGVKD. The junction had 8 bases not matched to a gene; V was cut back by 0 bases and J by 4 bases. The DNA for the CDR3 is TGTGCCATCAGTGAGTCAAGGACAGGGGGCGAGGGATACGAGCAGTACTTC. Translation gives CAISESRTGGEGYEQYF.

This chain links TRBV19 with TRBJ2-7, with D perhaps matching TRBD1 (5 bases). CDR1 and CDR2 (germline): LNHDA, SQIVND (reference sequence). V was shortened by 3 bases and J by 2 bases, with 11 bases between the two germline ends. This CDR3 spans 14 amino acids. The CDR3 DNA sequence: TGTGCCAGTAGTATGACGACAGTAACCTACGAGCAGTACTTC. It yields the protein CASSMTTVTYEQYF.

The sample holds a few counts of this clonotype. This chain connects TRBV29-1 to TRBJ2-1; D unresolved. V was clipped by 6 bases and J by 4 bases, with 13 bases between them. The CDR3 runs to 13 residues. Germline lookup yields CDR1 SQVTM and CDR2 ANQGSEA. The CDR3 nucleotides read TGCAGCGTCCTTGGTGCCACTTACAATGAGCAGTTCTTC. The encoded protein is CSVLGATYNEQFF.

Only a few counts were recorded for this clonotype. V usage is TRBV20-1 and J usage is TRBJ2-5; 11 nucleotides agree with TRBD2. There are 15 residues in the CDR3. The germline CDR1 and CDR2 sequences are DFQATT and SNEGSKA (reference sequence). Trimming removed 5 bases from V and 2 bases from J; junction bases left unmatched: 7. The DNA of the CDR3 is TGCAGTGCTCGGGGACTAGCGGAACTACAAGAGACCCAGTACTTC. Translated, it gives CSARGLAELQETQYF.

This rearrangement joins TRBV5-1 to TRBJ2-5; maybe TRBD2 (6 bases). Germline V gene lookup returns CDR1 SGHRS and CDR2 YFSETQ. The CDR3 covers 14 residues. V was clipped by 4 bases and J by 5 bases, with 15 bases between them. CDR3 coding DNA: TGCGCCAGCAGCGGCCCCGGGGGTTCGGAGACCCAGTACTTC. This sequence encodes CASSGPGGSETQYF.

The chain is built from TRBV11-1 and TRBJ2-3, with D unresolved. Germline CDR1 and CDR2: SGHAT and FQDESV (reference sequence). V lost 5 bases and J lost 1, with 10 bases in between. The length of the CDR3 is 14 residues. CDR3 amino acids: CASSRTLGTDTQYF. The CDR3 bases are TGTGCCAGCAGCAGAACCTTAGGCACAGATACGCAGTATTTT. The full variable domain, with the rest looked up from reference TRBV11-1 and TRBJ2-3, is EAEVAQSPRYKITEKSQAVAFWCDPISGHATLYWYRQILGQGPELLVQFQDESVVDDSQLPKDRFSAERLKGVDSTLKIQPAELGDSAMYLCASSRTLGTDTQYFGPGTRLTVL.

Details on this clonotype: The junction shows a germline mismatch at one end, possibly a read error. The rearrangement uses TRBV12-3 or TRBV12-4 and TRBJ2-4, with no clear D. The CDR3 has 13 residues. CDR3 nucleotides: TGTGCCAGCAGCCAGGCAGCCCAAAACATTCAGTACTTC. This codes for CASSQAAQNIQYF.

The CDR3 DNA follows: TGCGCCAGCAGCAAGGACGGGGGGGCCATTCAGTACTTC. Translating gives CASSKDGGAIQYF. The chain couples TRBV5-1 to TRBJ2-4; 8 bases map to TRBD2. CDR1 and CDR2 from the germline V gene are SGHRS and YFSETQ. The V and J ends lost 4 bases and 9 bases, in that order; junction bases with no gene match: 6. The CDR3 consists of 13 residues.

The V call is TRBV10-3, the J call TRBJ1-3; tentative D call: TRBD1 (6 bases). The CDR3 is made up of 13 amino acids. CDR1 ENHRY and CDR2 SYGVKD come from the germline V gene. CDR3 nucleotides: TGTGAACCCAGGGGAATTATATGGAACACCATATATTTT. It yields the protein CEPRGIIWNTIYF.

The table lists this clonotype with a few counts. The chain couples TRBV7-2 to TRBJ2-3; D not resolved. The CDR3 totals 14 residues. Germline loops: CDR1 SGHTA, CDR2 FQGNSA. V was shortened by 0 bases and J by 4 bases, with 8 bases between the two germline ends. The CDR3 coding sequence is TGTGCCAGCAGCTTAGCGGGATGGGCAGATACGCAGTATTTT. This sequence encodes CASSLAGWADTQYF. The full variable domain, completed using reference TRBV7-2 and TRBJ2-3, is GAGVSQSPSNKVTEKGKDVELRCDPISGHTALYWYRQSLGQGLEFLIYFQGNSAPDKSGLPSDRFSAERTGGSVSTLTIQRTQQEDSAVYLCASSLAGWADTQYFGPGTRLTVL.

The rearrangement uses TRBV20-1 and TRBJ1-2; 7 nucleotides match TRBD1. Germline trimming cut 3 bases from V and 6 bases from J; bases unmatched to any gene: 7. Germline CDR1 is DFQATT and CDR2 is SNEGSKA (reference sequence). The CDR3 covers 13 residues. The CDR3 loop reads CSARGGQSDGYTF. In nucleotides, the CDR3 is TGCAGTGCTAGGGGGGGACAGTCGGATGGCTACACCTTC.

This clonotype was counted a few times. The chain is built from TRBV5-1 and TRBJ2-5; D possibly corresponds to TRBD1 (6 bases). The tail of the sequence fits TRBJ2-7 better, so the J call may be wrong. This CDR3 is 14 amino acids long. Germline-derived CDR1 and CDR2 are SGHRS and YFSETQ. The CDR3 region is CASSTSTGSYEQYF. CDR3 in DNA: TGCGCCAGCAGCACCTCGACAGGATCCTACGAGCAGTACTTC.

Comments on this clonotype: One end of the junction is discordant with germline, which a read error may explain. The J gene is TRBJ2-4, the V gene TRBV7-7; 9 positions match TRBD2. Germline values: CDR1 SSHAT, CDR2 FNYEAQ (reference sequence). CDR3 size: 16 residues. In DNA, the CDR3 is TGTGCTAGCAGCTTGGGGCGGCGGGGGGGCGCGGACATTCAGTACTTC. Protein sequence: CASSLGRRGGADIQYF.

The chain carries TRBV29-1 and TRBJ2-5; tentatively, D is TRBD2 (5 bases). CDR3 length equals 11 residues. CDR1 and CDR2 from the germline V gene are SQVTM and ANQGSEA. Trimming cost V 3 bases and J 11 bases, with 13 bases left between them. CDR3 residues: CSVEVLGEQYF. Written as DNA, the CDR3 is TGCAGCGTTGAGGTTCTTGGGGAGCAGTACTTC.

The chain recombines TRBV5-1 with TRBJ1-1; D gene ambiguous. The CDR3 sequence is 13 residues long. Germline V lookup: CDR1 SGHRS, CDR2 YFSETQ. The V end was cut by 2 bases, the J end by 5 bases, with 10 bases between. The CDR3 bases are TGCGCCAGCAGCTTATCGGTCCTGACTGAAGCTTTCTTT. It codes for CASSLSVLTEAFF.

This clonotype was counted a few times. CDR3 region: CSAKPPGQLETQYF. For the CDR3, the DNA is TGCAGTGCTAAACCTCCGGGACAGCTAGAGACCCAGTACTTC. The chain employs TRBV20-1 and TRBJ2-5; 7 nucleotides align to TRBD1. The germline CDR1 and CDR2 sequences are DFQATT and SNEGSKA (reference sequence). V lost 4 bases, J lost 4 bases, and 9 bases stayed unmatched. The CDR3 is made up of 14 amino acids.